The 10 T cell receptor beta chains below all came from one sample that was sequenced in a study of blood T cell repertoires in COVID-19. Assay used: immunoSEQ multiplex PCR; TCRdb lists only in-frame clones, some missing. The table lists around 26,000 clones, less than 90% of them singletons. Sample: peripheral blood. The origin of the receptors is a man between 65 and 79 years old with active COVID-19.

This chain uses TRBV6-2 or TRBV6-3 with TRBJ2-2, with 7 bases identical to TRBD2. V was clipped by 2 bases and J by 7 bases; unmatched bases: 4. Germline V CDR1 and CDR2: MNHEY, SVGEGT. The CDR3 runs to 14 residues. The DNA of the CDR3 is TGTGCCAGCAGTTACGAGCGGGGTTACGGGGAGCTGTTTTTT. This sequence encodes CASSYERGYGELFF.

This clone was seen just once. V and J are TRBV11-3 and TRBJ2-5; TRBD1 matches 8 bases. The CDR3 loop spans 13 amino acids. Germline CDR1 is SGHNT and CDR2 is YENEEA. Losses at the gene ends were 6 bases for V and 6 bases for J; bases not matched to a gene: 6. The CDR3 protein is CASSLDRAKTQYF. The CDR3 DNA sequence: TGTGCCAGCAGTCTGGACAGGGCAAAGACCCAGTACTTC.

The chain has TRBV18 and TRBJ1-1; TRBD1 matches 8 bases. CDR3 size: 15 residues. Germline CDR1 reads KGHSH; CDR2 reads LQKENI. The V and J ends lost 5 bases and 6 bases, in that order; junction bases with no gene match: 11. CDR3 DNA: TGTGCCAGCTCAGCAGATCAGGGGGCTTTGTCTGAAGCTTTCTTT. Translation: CASSADQGALSEAFF.

The CDR3 coding sequence is TGTGCCAGCAGCTTGGGGCGGCAGGACTATAGCAATCAGCCCCAGCATTTT. Amino acids: CASSLGRQDYSNQPQHF. The chain employs TRBV5-6 and TRBJ1-5, with D hard to call. V lost 0 bases and J 0 bases, leaving 13 bases between the germline ends. The CDR3 runs to 17 residues. Germline CDR1 reads SGHDT; CDR2 reads YYEEEE. The full variable domain, with the rest looked up from reference TRBV5-6 and TRBJ1-5, is DAGVTQSPTHLIKTRGQQVTLRCSPKSGHDTVSWYQQALGQGPQFIFQYYEEEERQRGNFPDRFSGHQFPNYSSELNVNALLLGDSALYLCASSLGRQDYSNQPQHFGDGTRLSIL.

This rearrangement joins TRBV19 to TRBJ1-6; 7 bases map to TRBD1. Germline V gives CDR1 LNHDA, CDR2 SQIVND (reference sequence). The CDR3 consists of 15 residues. In DNA form, the CDR3 reads TGTGCAGAGGGCCGGGACAGAATGCCCCATTCACCCCTCCACTTT. This gives the protein CAEGRDRMPHSPLHF.

The chain links TRBV4-1 to TRBJ2-1; TRBD2 matches 14 bases. The germline CDR1 and CDR2 sequences are MGHRA and YSYEKL. Trimming removed 1 base from V and 12 bases from J; junction bases left unmatched: 2. The CDR3 has 14 amino acids. CDR3 nucleotides: TGCGCCAGCAGCCAAGCCGGACTAGCGGGGGGGCAGTTCTTC. Protein sequence: CASSQAGLAGGQFF.

The chain employs TRBV10-3 and TRBJ2-2; TRBD1 matches 8 bases. V dropped 10 bases and J dropped 5; count of bases not matched to a gene: 9. CDR1 is ENHRY, CDR2 SYGVKD, per germline. The CDR3 is made up of 14 amino acids. CDR3 bases: TGTGCCACAGAGGACAGGGACGGGACCGGGGAGCTGTTTTTT. Protein product: CATEDRDGTGELFF.

The V and J genes are TRBV7-3 and TRBJ2-7; D perhaps matches TRBD1 (5 bases). This CDR3 has 13 amino acids. V was trimmed by 6 bases and J by 4 bases, leaving 13 bases between them. Germline CDR1 reads SGHTA; CDR2 reads FQGTGA. This chain's CDR3 is CASSLGPSYEQYF. As DNA, the CDR3 is TGTGCCAGCAGTTTGGGGCCCTCTTACGAGCAGTACTTC.

This chain links TRBV6-6 with TRBJ2-7; D perhaps matches TRBD2 (5 bases). CDR3 length: 16 amino acids. Germline loops: CDR1 MNHNY, CDR2 SVGAGI (reference sequence). V shed 6 bases and J shed 3 bases, with 21 bases lying between them. Here the CDR3 DNA reads TGTGCCAGCAGCCCCTCGGGAAGGGTGAGCGACTACGAGCAGTACTTC. Translating gives CASSPSGRVSDYEQYF.

This clone is termed medium-sized. V usage is TRBV21-1 and J usage is TRBJ1-5. TRBV21-1 is a listed pseudogene. The CDR3 sequence is 18 residues long. The CDR3: CASSKGGSSGGNNQPQHF. For the CDR3, the DNA is TGTGCCAGCAGCAAAGGAGGAAGCAGCGGGGGCAACAATCAGCCCCAGCATTTT.